One TCR beta chain is described in this entry. Its antigen is unknown. This sample stems from a study of cytomegalovirus exposure and HLA in healthy donors. Study details: A preliminary data release comprised around 90 million unique TCRs obtained from HLA-typed donors.

Study-wide results and limits: Associated with cytomegalovirus, according to the listing, were around 170 TCR beta chains. The authors excluded some V segments, including TRBV6-2 and TRBV6-3, as indistinguishable.

PCR involved 60 Vbeta and 13 Jbeta primers. TCRdb's table, derived via immunoSEQ multiplex PCR, lists solely in-frame clones and lacks some. The sample records some 200,000 clones, 62% being singletons. The CDR3 spans 18 residues. In germline, CDR1 is ENHRY, CDR2 SYGVKD. Germline trimming cut 3 bases from V and 4 bases from J; bases unmatched to any gene: 16. The material sequenced was PBMCs. The chain is built from TRBV10-3 and TRBJ2-7; 9 bases are a match to TRBD2. The clonotype originates from a man aged 35-49 years in good health and CMV-seronegative. The CDR3 DNA reads as TGTGCCATCAGTGAAGGATTAGGGCGGGGGGGCTATTCGTACGAGCAGTACTTC. It is translated as CAISEGLGRGGYSYEQYF.